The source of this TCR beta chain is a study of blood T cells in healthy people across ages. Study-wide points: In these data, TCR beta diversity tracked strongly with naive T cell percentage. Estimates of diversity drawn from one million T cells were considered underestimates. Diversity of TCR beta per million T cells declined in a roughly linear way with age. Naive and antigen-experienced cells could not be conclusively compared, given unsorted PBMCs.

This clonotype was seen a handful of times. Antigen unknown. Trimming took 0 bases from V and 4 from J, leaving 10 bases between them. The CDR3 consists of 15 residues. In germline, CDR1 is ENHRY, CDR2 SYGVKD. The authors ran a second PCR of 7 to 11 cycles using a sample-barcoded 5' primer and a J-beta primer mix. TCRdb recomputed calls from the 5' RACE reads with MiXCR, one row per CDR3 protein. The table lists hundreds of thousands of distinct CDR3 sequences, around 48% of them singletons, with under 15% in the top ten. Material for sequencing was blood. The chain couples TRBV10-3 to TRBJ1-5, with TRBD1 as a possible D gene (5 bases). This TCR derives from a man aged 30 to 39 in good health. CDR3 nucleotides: TGTGCCATCAGTGAGTCTCCAGGGATTAATCAGCCCCAGCATTTT. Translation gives CAISESPGINQPQHF.